This T cell receptor (beta chain) was found in a study of regulatory T cells in long-lasting Graves disease. The CDR3 consists of 15 residues. V was pared by 7 bases and J by 4 bases, with 8 bases of the junction left unmatched. Per the germline V gene, CDR1 is LNHDA and CDR2 is SQIVND (reference sequence). HTBI primers from iRepertoire and Arm-PCR of CDR3 regions yielded the TCR beta libraries. Original processing methods: Segment identification across samples yielded some 63 TRBV and more than 11 TRBJ segments. TCRdb reanalysed the multiplex PCR reads using MiXCR and keeps one entry per CDR3 protein. These V and J calls are TCRdb output, not the study's own analysis. The data hold 400,000 to 450,000 distinct CDR3 sequences, with approximately 16% observed a single time. As to time point: newly diagnosed GD, antithyroid drugs for less than 3 months. From PBMCs, RNA was extracted and then used to make the TCR library.

Study-level points and caveats: Persistent disease showed a preference for TRBV28, TRBJ1-2 and TRBJ2-5.

A word on this clonotype: Its antigen is undetermined.

This same sample was also taken into another study, of T cells in Graves' hyperthyroidism and ophthalmopathy. That study reports: Patients between 18 and 65 years old had hyperthyroidism, newly diagnosed and lasting under 2 months. Most thyroid-expanded clonotypes above 0.001 were also found in blood.

The sequencing here drew on peripheral blood mononuclear cells (PBMCs), taken at new diagnosis, from a patient treated with antithyroid drugs. This chain joins TRBV19 and TRBJ2-2, with 8 bases lining up with TRBD2. The sequence was obtained from a woman in her thirties with Graves disease. As DNA, the CDR3 is TGTGCCAGTACCACTAGGACTAGCACCACCGGGGAGCTGTTTTTT. Amino acids: CASTTRTSTTGELFF.